Listed below are T cell receptor beta chains from one sample, sequenced in a study of T-cell memory formation after mild COVID-19. Each CDR3 protein is one row after TCRdb ran MiXCR on the 5' RACE reads. Here the sample spans fewer than 250,000 distinct CDR3 sequences, approximately 15% being singletons. The sample was PBMCs or a T cell subset sorted from them (not recorded which). The source of these receptors is an adult woman who had mild COVID-19 (a few samples of this study predate the infection). Cell type and time point are not known. CDR3s include the opening cysteine and the closing phenylalanine or tryptophan. D genes are given only for firm matches. Some rows have no size entry. The others give once, few or many, or a class for an expanded clone.

v_gene,abundance,j_gene,d_gene,CDR3aa,CDR3nt
TRBV3-1,.,TRBJ2-1,.,CASSPGTGQGFF,TGTGCCAGCAGCCCCGGGACGGGGCAAGGGTTCTTC
TRBV27,.,TRBJ2-7,.,CASTLSGGTGSYEQYF,TGTGCCAGCACCCTGAGCGGGGGGACAGGATCCTACGAGCAGTACTTC
TRBV7-2,many,TRBJ2-2,TRBD1,CASSPRGPDTGELFF,TGTGCCAGCAGCCCCAGGGGGCCGGACACCGGGGAGCTGTTTTTT
TRBV12-3/TRBV12-4,many,TRBJ2-1,TRBD1,CASSVPGQGVGEQFF,TGTGCCAGCAGTGTTCCGGGACAGGGGGTTGGTGAGCAGTTCTTC
TRBV12-3/TRBV12-4,.,TRBJ1-5,.,CASSLQEGGPQHF,TGTGCCAGCAGTCTCCAAGAAGGGGGGCCCCAGCATTTT
TRBV20-1,.,TRBJ2-1,TRBD1,CSARDPKPGQGSYNEQFF,TGCAGTGCTAGAGACCCCAAGCCGGGACAGGGCTCCTACAATGAGCAGTTCTTC
TRBV2,.,TRBJ2-3,TRBD2,CASRGLAGASTDTQYF,TGTGCCAGCAGGGGACTAGCGGGGGCTAGCACAGATACGCAGTATTTT
TRBV5-1,many,TRBJ2-3,.,CASSLGAGAYSTDTQYF,TGCGCCAGCAGCTTGGGTGCTGGAGCCTATAGCACAGATACGCAGTATTTT
TRBV5-1,few,TRBJ2-3,TRBD2,CASSSGTSGSSTDTQYF,TGCGCCAGCAGTTCCGGGACTAGCGGGTCTAGCACAGATACGCAGTATTTT
TRBV6-6,few,TRBJ2-5,.,CASSYDRIQETQYF,TGTGCCAGCAGTTACGACAGAATTCAAGAGACCCAGTACTTC
TRBV5-1,few,TRBJ2-1,TRBD1,CASSLTGGYNEQFF,TGCGCCAGCAGCCTGACAGGGGGATACAATGAGCAGTTCTTC
TRBV25-1,few,TRBJ2-2,TRBD2,CASSELSSGRGGTGELFF,TGTGCCAGCAGTGAATTGTCTAGCGGGAGGGGAGGTACCGGGGAGCTGTTTTTT
TRBV7-8,many,TRBJ2-1,.,CASSPVYEQFF,TGTGCCAGCAGCCCCGTATACGAGCAGTTCTTC
TRBV19,few,TRBJ1-2,.,CASKEGRANYGYTF,TGTGCCAGTAAGGAGGGCAGGGCCAACTATGGCTACACCTTC
TRBV18,many,TRBJ1-1,.,CASSPTGNTEAFF,TGCGCCAGCAGCCCGACAGGGAACACTGAAGCTTTCTTT
TRBV29-1,.,TRBJ1-1,.,CSGGSRAEAFF,TGCAGCGGAGGGAGTCGGGCTGAAGCTTTCTTT
TRBV20-1,many,TRBJ1-6,.,CSARGSYNSPLHF,TGCAGTGCTAGGGGCAGTTATAATTCACCCCTCCACTTT
TRBV20-1,few,TRBJ2-3,.,CSAVPGEGFTDTQYF,TGCAGTGCAGTCCCGGGCGAAGGCTTCACAGATACGCAGTATTTT
TRBV5-6,many,TRBJ2-7,TRBD1,CASSGRGQTYEQYF,TGTGCCAGCAGCGGAAGGGGACAGACCTACGAGCAGTACTTC
TRBV18,once,TRBJ2-7,TRBD1,CASSPRGTRRDRGFGRAYEQYF,TGTGCCAGCTCACCAAGGGGAACCCGTCGGGACAGGGGATTTGGGAGAGCCTACGAGCAGTACTTC
TRBV10-3,few,TRBJ2-7,.,CAISDSARGDEQYF,TGTGCCATCAGTGACTCGGCGAGAGGGGACGAGCAGTACTTC
TRBV5-1,few,TRBJ2-7,.,CASSFDNTGYEQYF,TGCGCCAGCAGCTTTGATAATACAGGTTACGAGCAGTACTTC
TRBV5-1,.,TRBJ2-7,TRBD2,CASSLYASGYEQYF,TGCGCCAGCAGCCTCTATGCTAGCGGTTACGAGCAGTACTTC